Sequencing of this TCR beta chain was carried out in a study of T-cell memory formation after mild COVID-19. General study findings and limits: Contracting clones from day 15 to 85 had balanced CD4/CD8; later expanders favoured CD4+.

Germline V gene sequence: CDR1 DFQATT, CDR2 SNEGSKA (reference sequence). V lost 5 bases, J lost 2 bases, and 16 bases lay in between. This CDR3 has 15 amino acids. One entry per CDR3 protein, called by TCRdb with MiXCR from the 5' RACE reads. The sample holds over 300,000 distinct CDR3 sequences, 20% to 25% seen once. About this clonotype: Antigen: not known.

This chain links TRBV20-1 with TRBJ1-3, with D hard to call. The sequenced sample was PBMCs or a T cell subset sorted from them (not recorded which). The TCR comes from a man aged 18-30 years who had mild COVID-19 (a few samples of this study predate the infection). Cell type and time point are not known. CDR3 sequence reads: CSASPPPGTGNTIYF. In nucleotides, the CDR3 is TGCAGTGCTTCGCCCCCTCCAGGAACTGGAAACACCATATATTTT.